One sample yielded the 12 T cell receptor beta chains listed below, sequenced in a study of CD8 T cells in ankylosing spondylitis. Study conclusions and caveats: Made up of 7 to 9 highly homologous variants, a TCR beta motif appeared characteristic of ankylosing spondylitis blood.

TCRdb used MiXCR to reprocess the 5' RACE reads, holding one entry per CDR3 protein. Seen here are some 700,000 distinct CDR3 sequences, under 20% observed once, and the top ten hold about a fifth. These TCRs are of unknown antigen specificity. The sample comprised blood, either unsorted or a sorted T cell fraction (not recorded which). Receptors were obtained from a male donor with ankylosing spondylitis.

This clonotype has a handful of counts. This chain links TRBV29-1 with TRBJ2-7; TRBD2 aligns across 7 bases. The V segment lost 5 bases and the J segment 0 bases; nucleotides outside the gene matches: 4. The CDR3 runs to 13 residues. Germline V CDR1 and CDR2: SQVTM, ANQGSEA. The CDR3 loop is CSVWTGGSYEQYF. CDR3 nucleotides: TGCAGCGTTTGGACGGGAGGCTCCTACGAGCAGTACTTC.

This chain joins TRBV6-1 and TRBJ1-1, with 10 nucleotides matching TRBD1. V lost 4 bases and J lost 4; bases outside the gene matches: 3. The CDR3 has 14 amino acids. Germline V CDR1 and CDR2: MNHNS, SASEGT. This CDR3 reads CASSGRDRGTEAFF. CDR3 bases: TGTGCCAGCAGTGGCCGGGACAGGGGCACTGAAGCTTTCTTT.

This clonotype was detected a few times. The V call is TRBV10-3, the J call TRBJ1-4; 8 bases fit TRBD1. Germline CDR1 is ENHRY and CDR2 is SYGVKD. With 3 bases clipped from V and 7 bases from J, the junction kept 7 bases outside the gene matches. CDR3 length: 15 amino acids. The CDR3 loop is CAISEAGGAGEKLFF. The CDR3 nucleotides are TGTGCCATCAGTGAAGCAGGGGGCGCCGGTGAAAAACTGTTTTTT.

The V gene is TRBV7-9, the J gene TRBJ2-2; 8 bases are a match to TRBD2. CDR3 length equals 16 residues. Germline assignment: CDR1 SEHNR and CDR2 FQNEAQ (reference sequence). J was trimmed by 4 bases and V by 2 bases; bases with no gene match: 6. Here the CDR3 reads CASSLWPGGITGELFF. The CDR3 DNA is TGTGCCAGCAGCTTATGGCCGGGGGGGATCACCGGGGAGCTGTTTTTT.

Written as DNA, the CDR3 is TGTGCCAGCAGCCAAGCCACGGACGGCTACGAGCAGTACTTC. It is translated as CASSQATDGYEQYF. The rearrangement uses TRBV4-2 and TRBJ2-7; D remains unclear. V was pared by 1 base and J by 3 bases, with 10 bases between. Germline V CDR1 and CDR2: LGHNA, YNFKEQ. The CDR3 has 14 amino acids.

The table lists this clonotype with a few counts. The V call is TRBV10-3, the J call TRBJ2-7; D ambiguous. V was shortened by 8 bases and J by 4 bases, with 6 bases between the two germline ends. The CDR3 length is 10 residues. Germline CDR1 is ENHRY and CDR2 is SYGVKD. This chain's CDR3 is CAIGDYEQYF. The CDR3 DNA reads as TGTGCCATCGGAGATTACGAGCAGTACTTC.

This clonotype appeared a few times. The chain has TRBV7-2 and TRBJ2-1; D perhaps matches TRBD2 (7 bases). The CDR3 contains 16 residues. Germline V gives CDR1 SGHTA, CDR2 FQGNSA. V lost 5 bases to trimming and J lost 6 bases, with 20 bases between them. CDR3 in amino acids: CASSPYRGGALNEQFF. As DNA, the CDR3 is TGTGCCAGCAGCCCCTATCGAGGGGGGGCCCTCAATGAGCAGTTCTTC.

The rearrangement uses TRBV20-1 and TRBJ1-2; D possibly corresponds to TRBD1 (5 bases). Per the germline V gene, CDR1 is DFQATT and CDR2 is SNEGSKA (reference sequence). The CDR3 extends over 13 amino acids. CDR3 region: CSTRGGTIYGYTF. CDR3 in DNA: TGCAGCACACGTGGGGGGACCATCTATGGCTACACCTTC.

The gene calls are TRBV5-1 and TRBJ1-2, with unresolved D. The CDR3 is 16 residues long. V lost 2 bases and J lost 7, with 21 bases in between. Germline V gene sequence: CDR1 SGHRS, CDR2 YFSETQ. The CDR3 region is CASSFEVLGLDSGYTF. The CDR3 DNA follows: TGCGCCAGCAGCTTTGAGGTGCTGGGCTTGGATTCTGGCTACACCTTC.

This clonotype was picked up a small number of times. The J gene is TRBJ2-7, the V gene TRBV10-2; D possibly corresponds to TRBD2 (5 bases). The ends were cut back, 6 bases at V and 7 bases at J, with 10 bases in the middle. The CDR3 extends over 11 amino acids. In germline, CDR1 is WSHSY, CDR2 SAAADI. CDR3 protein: CASRDLKEQYF. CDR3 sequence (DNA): TGCGCCAGCAGGGACTTAAAGGAGCAGTACTTC.

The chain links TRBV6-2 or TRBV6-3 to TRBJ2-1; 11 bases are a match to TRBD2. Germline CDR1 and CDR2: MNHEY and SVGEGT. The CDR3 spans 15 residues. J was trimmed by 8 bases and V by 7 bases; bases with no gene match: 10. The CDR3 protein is CASKQHTSGSDEQFF. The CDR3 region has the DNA TGTGCCAGCAAACAGCATACTAGCGGGAGCGATGAGCAGTTCTTC.

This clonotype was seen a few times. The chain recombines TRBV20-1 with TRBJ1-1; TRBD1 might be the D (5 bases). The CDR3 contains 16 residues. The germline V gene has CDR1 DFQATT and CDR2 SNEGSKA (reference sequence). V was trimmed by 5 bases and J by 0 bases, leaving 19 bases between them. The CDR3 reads CSAYSGSRQMNTEAFF. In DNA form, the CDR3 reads TGCAGTGCTTACTCAGGGTCACGCCAAATGAACACTGAAGCTTTCTTT.